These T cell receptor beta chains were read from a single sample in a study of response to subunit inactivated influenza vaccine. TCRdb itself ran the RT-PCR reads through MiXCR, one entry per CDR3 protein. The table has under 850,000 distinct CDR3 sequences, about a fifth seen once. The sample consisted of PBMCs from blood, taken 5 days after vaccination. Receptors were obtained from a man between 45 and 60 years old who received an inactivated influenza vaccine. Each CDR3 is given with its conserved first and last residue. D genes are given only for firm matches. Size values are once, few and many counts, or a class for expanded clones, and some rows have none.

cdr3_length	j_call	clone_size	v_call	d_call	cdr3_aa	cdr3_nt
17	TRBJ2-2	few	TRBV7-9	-	CASSSEGRQGLTGELFF	TGTGCCAGCAGCTCGGAGGGGAGACAGGGACTCACCGGGGAGCTGTTTTTT
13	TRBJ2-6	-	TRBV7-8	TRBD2	CASSSREPTVLTF	TGTGCCAGCAGCTCGCGGGAGCCGACCGTCCTGACTTTC
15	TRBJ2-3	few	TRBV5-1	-	CASSIPQGSTDTQYF	TGCGCCAGCAGCATTCCACAGGGTAGCACAGATACGCAGTATTTT
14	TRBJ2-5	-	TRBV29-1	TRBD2	CSVDLAGGLETQYF	TGCAGCGTTGATTTGGCGGGAGGGTTAGAGACCCAGTACTTC
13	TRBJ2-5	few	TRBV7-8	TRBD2	CATVTSRTETQYF	TGTGCCACCGTGACTAGCAGGACGGAGACCCAGTACTTC
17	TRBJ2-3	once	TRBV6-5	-	CASSQYSVSSSTDTQYF	TGTGCCAGCAGTCAGTACTCAGTGAGCTCTAGCACAGATACGCAGTATTTT
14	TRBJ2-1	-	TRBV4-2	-	CASSQAQRHNEQFF	TGTGCCAGCAGCCAAGCCCAAAGACACAATGAGCAGTTCTTC
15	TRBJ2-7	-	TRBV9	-	CASSVDLGSSYEQYF	TGTGCCAGCAGCGTAGATCTGGGCAGCTCCTACGAGCAGTACTTC
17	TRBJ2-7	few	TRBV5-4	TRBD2	CASSSGGLAGNTYEQYF	TGTGCCAGCAGCTCCGGTGGGCTAGCGGGGAATACCTACGAGCAGTACTTC
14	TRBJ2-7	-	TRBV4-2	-	CASSQDNISGEQYF	TGTGCCAGCAGCCAAGATAACATCTCCGGGGAGCAGTACTTC
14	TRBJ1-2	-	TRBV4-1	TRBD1	CASSQKTGVGGYTF	TGCGCCAGCAGCCAAAAGACAGGGGTGGGTGGCTACACCTTC
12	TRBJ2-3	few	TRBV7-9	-	CASSDGEDTQYF	TGTGCCAGCAGTGACGGGGAAGATACGCAGTATTTT
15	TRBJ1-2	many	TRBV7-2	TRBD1	CASSTRTGRNYGYTF	TGTGCCAGCAGCACTAGGACAGGGCGTAACTATGGCTACACCTTC
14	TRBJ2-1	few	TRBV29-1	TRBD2	CSAASGRGYNEQFF	TGCAGCGCCGCTAGCGGGAGGGGCTACAATGAGCAGTTCTTC
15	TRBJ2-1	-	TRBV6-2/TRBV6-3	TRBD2	CASSPFREGYNEQFF	TGTGCCAGCAGTCCCTTTCGGGAGGGGTACAATGAGCAGTTCTTC
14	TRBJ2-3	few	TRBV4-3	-	CASSPETSADTQYF	TGCGCCAGCAGCCCAGAAACGAGCGCCGATACGCAGTATTTT
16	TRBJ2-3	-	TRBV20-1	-	CSARGSHSGSVDTQYF	TGCAGTGCTAGAGGATCCCACTCGGGGTCTGTCGATACGCAGTATTTT
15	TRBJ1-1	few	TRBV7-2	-	CASSLALRVEGEAFF	TGTGCCAGCAGCTTAGCCTTAAGGGTTGAGGGTGAAGCTTTCTTT
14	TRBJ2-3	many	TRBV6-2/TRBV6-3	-	CASTLTDVPDTQYF	TGTGCCAGCACCCTAACGGACGTCCCAGATACGCAGTATTTT
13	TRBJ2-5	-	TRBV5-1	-	CASRDSNQETQYF	TGCGCCAGCAGGGACAGCAACCAAGAGACCCAGTACTTC
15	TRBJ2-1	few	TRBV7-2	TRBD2	CASSGSGRVHNEQFF	TGTGCCAGCAGCGGAAGCGGGAGAGTGCACAATGAGCAGTTCTTC
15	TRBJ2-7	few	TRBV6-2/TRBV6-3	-	CASSFRGLSSYEQYF	TGTGCCAGCAGTTTCCGGGGCCTAAGCTCCTACGAGCAGTACTTC
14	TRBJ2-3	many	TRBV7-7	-	CASSLGHNTDTQYF	TGTGCTAGCAGCTTAGGACATAACACAGATACGCAGTATTTT
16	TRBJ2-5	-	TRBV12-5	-	CASAPPGSSGQETQYF	TGTGCTAGTGCCCCTCCAGGGTCATCGGGACAAGAGACCCAGTACTTC
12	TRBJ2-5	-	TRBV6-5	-	CASGGAASAQYF	TGTGCCAGCGGTGGGGCTGCGTCGGCCCAGTACTTC
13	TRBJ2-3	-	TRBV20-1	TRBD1	CSAGQGPGDTQYF	TGCAGTGCGGGACAGGGACCGGGAGATACGCAGTATTTT
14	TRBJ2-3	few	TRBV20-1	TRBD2	CSANGAGEVDTQYF	TGCAGTGCTAACGGAGCGGGGGAGGTGGATACGCAGTATTTT
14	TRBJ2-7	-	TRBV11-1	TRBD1	CASSDLGTAYEQYF	TGTGCCAGCAGCGATCTCGGGACAGCCTACGAGCAGTACTTC
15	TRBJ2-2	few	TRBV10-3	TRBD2	CAISAQRGASGELFF	TGTGCCATCAGTGCCCAGCGGGGGGCAAGCGGGGAGCTGTTTTTT
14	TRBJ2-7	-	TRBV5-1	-	CASSQRGLTYEQYF	TGCGCCAGCAGCCAAAGGGGTTTAACCTACGAGCAGTACTTC